One and the same sample provided the 20 T cell receptor beta chains below, sequenced in a study of blood T cell repertoires in COVID-19. TCRdb keeps only in-frame clones here, not all; method: immunoSEQ multiplex PCR. In the table there are around 220,000 clones, about 91% of which are singletons. The material sequenced was PBMCs or T cells enriched from blood (not recorded which). The receptor source for this set is a woman aged 45-60 years with acute COVID-19.

The rearrangement links TRBV27 to TRBJ1-4, with TRBD1 as a possible D gene (5 bases). Germline V CDR1 and CDR2: MNHEY, SMNVEV (reference sequence). The V gene lost 1 base and the J gene lost 8 bases, with 11 bases spanning the gap. The CDR3 length is 14 residues. CDR3 sequence: CASSLLGPGEKLFF. CDR3 in DNA: TGTGCCAGCAGTTTATTGGGGCCCGGAGAAAAACTGTTTTTT.

This chain joins TRBV7-8 and TRBJ2-7; TRBD1 is a possible D gene (6 bases). This CDR3 has 16 amino acids. V dropped 1 base and J dropped 1 base, with 14 bases sitting between them. Germline loops: CDR1 SGHVS, CDR2 FQNEAQ. Here the CDR3 DNA reads TGTGCCAGCAGCTTAGTATCGGGACACCGGTCCTACGAGCAGTACTTC. Translation gives CASSLVSGHRSYEQYF.

V gene TRBV9 combines with J gene TRBJ2-2; 9 positions match TRBD2. The CDR3 has 16 amino acids. The V segment lost 0 bases and the J segment 0 bases; nucleotides outside the gene matches: 0. Germline V gene lookup returns CDR1 SGDLS and CDR2 YYNGEE. Written as DNA, the CDR3 is TGTGCCAGCAGCGTAGGACTAGCGGCGAACACCGGGGAGCTGTTTTTT. Residues: CASSVGLAANTGELFF.

This clone was picked up one time. The chain recombines TRBV10-1 with TRBJ1-5; no clear D. Germline loops: CDR1 WNHNN, CDR2 SYGVQD (reference sequence). The CDR3 extends over 23 amino acids. Trimming left V 1 base short and J 0 bases short, with 31 bases between. CDR3 in amino acids: CASSEFPDSNHYPSTYSNQPQHF. In DNA form, the CDR3 reads TGCGCCAGCAGTGAGTTTCCAGACTCTAACCACTACCCCAGCACCTATAGCAATCAGCCCCAGCATTTT.

The genes are TRBV6-2 or TRBV6-3 and TRBJ2-5; the match to TRBD1 covers 9 bases. CDR3 length: 15 amino acids. Unmatched junction bases numbered 9, after V lost 5 bases and J lost 5 bases. In germline, CDR1 is MNHEY, CDR2 SVGEGT. The CDR3 DNA sequence: TGTGCCAGCAGTATCTGGGGACAGGGTGGGGAGACCCAGTACTTC. It translates to CASSIWGQGGETQYF.

CDR3 sequence (DNA): TGTGCCAGCGGGGGGGCTAGCGGCTCCTACGAGCAGTACTTC. Its protein product is CASGGASGSYEQYF. J is TRBJ2-7 and V is TRBV28; perhaps TRBD2 as D (7 bases). Germline V gene data show CDR1 as MDHEN and CDR2 as SYDVKM. This CDR3 is built from 14 residues. V was shortened by 8 bases and J by 0 bases, with 14 bases between the two germline ends.

This clone was seen more than once but under ten times. This chain links TRBV30 with TRBJ2-5, with D maybe TRBD2 (5 bases). CDR1 GTSNPN and CDR2 SVGIG come from the germline V gene (reference sequence). Trimming pared 5 bases from V and 4 bases from J, leaving 17 bases between. The CDR3 sequence is 14 residues long. CDR3 residues: CAWGRGLLRETQYF. DNA of the CDR3: TGTGCCTGGGGCAGAGGGTTGTTGCGAGAGACCCAGTACTTC.

Ten or more counts support this clone. The chain links TRBV19 to TRBJ1-2, with 8 bases matching TRBD1. The germline CDR1 and CDR2 sequences are LNHDA and SQIVND (reference sequence). Germline trimming cut 7 bases from V and 3 bases from J; bases unmatched to any gene: 10. CDR3 length: 15 residues. For the CDR3, the DNA is TGTGCCAGTAAAAAGGGACAGGTCAAGTACTATGGCTACACCTTC. Encoded protein: CASKKGQVKYYGYTF.

The chain uses TRBV15 and TRBJ2-7, with TRBD2 as a possible D gene (6 bases). CDR1 and CDR2 from the germline V gene are LNHNV and YYDKDF (reference sequence). The V end lost 0 bases, the J end lost 0 bases, and 15 bases lay between the germline ends. This CDR3 has 17 amino acids. Here the CDR3 reads CATSRDGGKVLSYEQYF. The DNA for the CDR3 is TGTGCCACCAGCAGAGATGGGGGGAAGGTACTCTCCTACGAGCAGTACTTC.

V and J are TRBV7-6 and TRBJ2-5; maybe TRBD2 (5 bases). This CDR3 spans 13 amino acids. With 3 bases removed from V and 4 bases from J, the gap between germline ends came to 9 bases. Germline lookup yields CDR1 SGHVS and CDR2 FNYEAQ. In nucleotides, the CDR3 is TGTGCCAGCAGCTTGGAGGACCGAGAGACCCAGTACTTC. Translation gives CASSLEDRETQYF.

This chain connects TRBV7-9 to TRBJ2-3; D remains ambiguous. V dropped 5 bases and J dropped 5 bases, with 14 bases sitting between them. The germline V gene has CDR1 SEHNR and CDR2 FQNEAQ (reference sequence). This CDR3 is 14 amino acids long. For the CDR3, the DNA is TGTGCCAGCAGCCGAGATTCGACGGGAGATACGCAGTATTTT. Its translation is CASSRDSTGDTQYF.

This clone was picked up a small number of times. This chain links TRBV19 with TRBJ1-5; the D gene is possibly TRBD1 (6 bases). CDR1 and CDR2 (germline): LNHDA, SQIVND (reference sequence). V was clipped by 2 bases and J by 7 bases, with 18 bases between them. The CDR3 covers 16 residues. Here the CDR3 DNA reads TGTGCCAGTAGTATATTCGGGCAGGGGTTGGGCCAGCCCCAGCATTTT. Amino acids: CASSIFGQGLGQPQHF. The variable domain in full, completed from reference TRBV19 and TRBJ1-5, reads DGGITQSPKYLFRKEGQNVTLSCEQNLNHDAMYWYRQDPGQGLRLIYYSQIVNDFQKGDIAEGYSVSREKKESFPLTVTSAQKNPTAFYLCASSIFGQGLGQPQHFGDGTRLSIL.

V and J are TRBV7-9 and TRBJ2-7; a possible D gene is TRBD1 (6 bases). This CDR3 has 17 residues. V lost 5 bases and J lost 1, with 21 bases in between. CDR1 SEHNR and CDR2 FQNEAQ come from the germline V gene (reference sequence). CDR3 DNA: TGTGCCAGCAGCCACAACCTTGGACAGTCTCTTTCCTACGAGCAGTACTTC. It is translated as CASSHNLGQSLSYEQYF.

A few counts support this clone. The V gene is TRBV6-5, the J gene TRBJ1-2; TRBD1 aligns across 7 bases. With V trimmed by 5 bases and J by 3 bases, 6 bases remained unmatched. Germline CDR1 is MNHEY and CDR2 is SVGAGI. The CDR3 loop spans 14 amino acids. The CDR3 protein is CASSTNDRDYGYTF. CDR3 in DNA: TGTGCCAGCAGTACCAACGACAGGGACTATGGCTACACCTTC.

V gene TRBV28 combines with J gene TRBJ2-7; 9 bases line up with TRBD1. CDR1 is MDHEN and CDR2 is SYDVKM in the germline V gene. This CDR3 is built from 14 residues. J lost 6 bases, V lost 6 bases, and 9 bases had no gene match. CDR3 region: CASRPGTGYSEQYF. The CDR3 DNA follows: TGTGCCAGCAGACCCGGGACAGGGTATAGCGAGCAGTACTTC.

The chain carries TRBV18 and TRBJ2-4; 10 bases match TRBD2. The germline V gene encodes CDR1 KGHSH and CDR2 LQKENI. The CDR3 runs to 16 residues. The V and J ends lost 5 bases and 2 bases, in that order; junction bases with no gene match: 6. In nucleotides, the CDR3 is TGTGCCAGCTCAGGTTCTAGCGGGAGAACCAAAAACATTCAGTACTTC. It translates to CASSGSSGRTKNIQYF.

The V gene is TRBV12-3 or TRBV12-4, the J gene TRBJ1-1; 8 nucleotides match TRBD1. The CDR3 is 13 amino acids. The ends lost 5 bases at V and 4 bases at J; junction bases unmatched: 3. Here the CDR3 reads CASSRDRSTEAFF. As DNA, the CDR3 is TGTGCCAGCAGTAGGGACAGGTCCACTGAAGCTTTCTTT.

The J gene is TRBJ1-6, the V gene TRBV2, with 9 positions matching TRBD1. Germline V gene data show CDR1 as SNHLY and CDR2 as FYNNEI. This CDR3 region has 14 residues. J gave up 9 bases and V 8 bases, and 8 bases lay outside the gene matches. This chain's CDR3 is CASGDRALSSPLHF. The CDR3 DNA sequence: TGTGCCAGCGGGGACAGGGCCCTGAGTTCACCCCTCCACTTT.

This chain links TRBV5-1 with TRBJ2-7, with TRBD1 identical over 7 bases. V shed 1 base, J shed 4 bases, and the junction held 5 bases outside the gene matches. The CDR3 is 14 residues long. Germline loops: CDR1 SGHRS, CDR2 YFSETQ. The CDR3 reads CASSLIGTEYEQYF. The CDR3 nucleotides read TGCGCCAGCAGCTTGATCGGGACAGAATACGAGCAGTACTTC.

This chain joins TRBV7-6 and TRBJ2-1, with TRBD2 matching over 8 bases. The J segment lost 4 bases and the V segment lost 4 bases, leaving 6 bases of the junction unmatched. The CDR3 runs 15 residues. The germline CDR1 and CDR2 sequences are SGHVS and FNYEAQ. The CDR3 spells CASSSGLGEYNEQFF. CDR3 DNA sequence: TGTGCCAGCAGCTCGGGACTAGGAGAGTACAATGAGCAGTTCTTC.